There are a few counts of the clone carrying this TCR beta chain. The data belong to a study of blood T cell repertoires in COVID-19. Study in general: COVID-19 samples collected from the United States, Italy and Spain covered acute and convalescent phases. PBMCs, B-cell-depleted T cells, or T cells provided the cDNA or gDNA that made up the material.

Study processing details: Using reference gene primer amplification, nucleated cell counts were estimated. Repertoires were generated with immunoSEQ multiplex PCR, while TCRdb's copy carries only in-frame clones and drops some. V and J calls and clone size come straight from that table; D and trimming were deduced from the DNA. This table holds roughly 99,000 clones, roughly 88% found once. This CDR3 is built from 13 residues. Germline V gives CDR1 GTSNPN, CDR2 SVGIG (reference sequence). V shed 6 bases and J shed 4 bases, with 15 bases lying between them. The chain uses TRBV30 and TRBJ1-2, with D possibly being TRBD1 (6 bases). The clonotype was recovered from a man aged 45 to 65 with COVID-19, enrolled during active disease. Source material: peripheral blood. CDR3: CACSRGAGYGYTF. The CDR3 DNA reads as TGTGCCTGCTCGCGGGGGGCTGGCTATGGCTACACCTTC. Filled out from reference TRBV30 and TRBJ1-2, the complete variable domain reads SQTIHQWPATLVQPVGSPLSLECTVEGTSNPNLYWYRQAAGRGLQLLFYSVGIGQISSEVPQNLSASRPQDRQFILSSKKLLLSDSGFYLCACSRGAGYGYTFGSGTRLTVV.